Listed here are 2 T cell receptor beta chains from one sample, sequenced in a study of control samples from healthy donors and cancer patients. Method: immunoSEQ multiplex PCR; TCRdb's copy keeps in-frame clones and lacks some. In the table there are 85,000 to 90,000 clones, roughly nine tenths of which are singletons. The sequencing input was PBMCs. These receptors all stem from a woman between 50 and 59 years old with colorectal cancer.

This clone was observed a few times. The chain recombines TRBV7-9 with TRBJ1-2, with D possibly TRBD1 on 5 matching bases. The CDR3 length is 13 residues. The ends were cut back, 5 bases at V and 8 bases at J, with 15 bases in the middle. The V gene's germline CDR1 is SEHNR and CDR2 FQNEAQ (reference sequence). For the CDR3, the DNA is TGTGCCAGCAGCGCCGGGGCTCTCTTGGGCTACACCTTC. Translated: CASSAGALLGYTF.

This sequence joins TRBV19 and TRBJ2-4; 11 bases fit TRBD1. With V trimmed by 6 bases and J by 5 bases, 12 bases remained unmatched. The CDR3 extends over 17 amino acids. Germline values: CDR1 LNHDA, CDR2 SQIVND (reference sequence). CDR3 bases: TGTGCCAGTAGCCCCTCCCGGGACAGGGGGTGGCAAAACATTCAGTACTTC. Its protein is CASSPSRDRGWQNIQYF.